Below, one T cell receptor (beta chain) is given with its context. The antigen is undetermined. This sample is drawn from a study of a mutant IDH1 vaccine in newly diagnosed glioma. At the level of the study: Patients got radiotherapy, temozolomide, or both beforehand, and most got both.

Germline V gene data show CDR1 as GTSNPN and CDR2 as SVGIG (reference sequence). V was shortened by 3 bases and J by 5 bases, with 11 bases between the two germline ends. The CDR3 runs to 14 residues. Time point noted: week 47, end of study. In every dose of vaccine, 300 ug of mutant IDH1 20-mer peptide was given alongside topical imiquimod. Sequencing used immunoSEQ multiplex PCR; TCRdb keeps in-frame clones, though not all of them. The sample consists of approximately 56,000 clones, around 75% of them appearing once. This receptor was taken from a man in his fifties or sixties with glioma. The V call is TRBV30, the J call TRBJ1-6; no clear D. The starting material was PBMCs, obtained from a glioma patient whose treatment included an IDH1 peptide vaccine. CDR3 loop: CAWRFGLDNSPLHF. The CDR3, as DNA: TGTGCCTGGAGATTCGGACTAGATAATTCACCCCTCCACTTT.